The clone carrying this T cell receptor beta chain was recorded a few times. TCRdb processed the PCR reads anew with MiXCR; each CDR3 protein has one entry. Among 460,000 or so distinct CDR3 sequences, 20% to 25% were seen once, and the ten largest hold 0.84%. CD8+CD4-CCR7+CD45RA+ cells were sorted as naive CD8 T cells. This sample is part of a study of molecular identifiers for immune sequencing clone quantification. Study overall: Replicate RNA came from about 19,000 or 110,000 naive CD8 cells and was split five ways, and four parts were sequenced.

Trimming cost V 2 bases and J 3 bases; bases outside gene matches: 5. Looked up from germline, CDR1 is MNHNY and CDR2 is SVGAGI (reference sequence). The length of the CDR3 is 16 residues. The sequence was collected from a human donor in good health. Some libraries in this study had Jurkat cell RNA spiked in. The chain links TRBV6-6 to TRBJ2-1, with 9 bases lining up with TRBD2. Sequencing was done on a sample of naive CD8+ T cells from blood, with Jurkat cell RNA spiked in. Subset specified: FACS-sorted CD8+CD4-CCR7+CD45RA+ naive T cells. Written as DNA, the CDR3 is TGTGCCAGCAGTTACCCCCCTAGCGGGGACTACAATGAGCAGTTCTTC. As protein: CASSYPPSGDYNEQFF.